This TCR beta chain comes out of a study of T cells in Graves' hyperthyroidism and ophthalmopathy. As to this clonotype: Its antigen remains unidentified. At one end the junction does not follow the germline gene, possibly because of a read error.

Study-wide points: Most thyroid-expanded clonotypes above 0.001 were also found in blood. Ophthalmopathy and stable hyperthyroidism were told apart by a 13 V-J model.

CDR3 length: 11 residues. Germline assignment: CDR1 MNHEY and CDR2 SMNVEV (reference sequence). Hyperthyroidism had been newly diagnosed in patients aged 18 to 65, and its duration was under 2 months. Diagnostic assessment was based on clinical symptoms, serum thyroxine and TRAb, thyroid ultrasound and orbital computed tomography. TCR beta CDR3 sequences were amplified from RNA transcripts. The HTBI set primed first-round TCR CDR3 RT-PCR. TCRdb re-analysed the multiplex PCR reads in MiXCR, keeping a single row per CDR3 protein. The repertoire holds about 540,000 distinct CDR3 sequences, more than 45% seen once, with about 7.8% in the top ten.

The sequenced sample consisted of peripheral blood or thyroid tissue (not recorded which). This chain uses TRBV27 with TRBJ2-7; the match to TRBD1 covers 7 bases. This TCR was recovered from a woman younger than 35 with Graves' hyperthyroidism. CDR3 residues: CASNLQTGPDF. CDR3 DNA sequence: TGTGCCAGCAACCTACAGACAGGGCCCGACTTC.